This TCR beta chain is drawn from a study of blood T cell repertoires in COVID-19. Overall study: Donors in the United States, Italy and Spain gave samples during acute or convalescent COVID-19. PBMCs, B-cell-depleted T cells, or T cells were the source of the cDNA or gDNA that made up the material.

Germline CDR1 and CDR2: LGHNA and YSLEER. The V and J ends lost 0 bases and 8 bases respectively, with 14 bases between them. The CDR3 sequence is 15 residues long. In the original processing: From reference gene primer amplification, estimates of nucleated cell counts were derived. Clones were read by immunoSEQ multiplex PCR, and TCRdb kept only the in-frame ones, dropping some. V and J calls and clone size come straight from that table; D and trimming were deduced from the DNA. The table shows just under 150,000 clones, with roughly 81% occurring only once. What was sequenced was peripheral blood. This TCR was sampled from a human donor with acute or convalescent COVID-19. The donor label of this sample is uncertain. The V gene is TRBV4-3, the J gene TRBJ1-3; D is undetermined. The CDR3 region has the DNA TGCGCCAGCAGCCAAGATACGGGGTCTGGGGACACCATATATTTT. It codes for CASSQDTGSGDTIYF.